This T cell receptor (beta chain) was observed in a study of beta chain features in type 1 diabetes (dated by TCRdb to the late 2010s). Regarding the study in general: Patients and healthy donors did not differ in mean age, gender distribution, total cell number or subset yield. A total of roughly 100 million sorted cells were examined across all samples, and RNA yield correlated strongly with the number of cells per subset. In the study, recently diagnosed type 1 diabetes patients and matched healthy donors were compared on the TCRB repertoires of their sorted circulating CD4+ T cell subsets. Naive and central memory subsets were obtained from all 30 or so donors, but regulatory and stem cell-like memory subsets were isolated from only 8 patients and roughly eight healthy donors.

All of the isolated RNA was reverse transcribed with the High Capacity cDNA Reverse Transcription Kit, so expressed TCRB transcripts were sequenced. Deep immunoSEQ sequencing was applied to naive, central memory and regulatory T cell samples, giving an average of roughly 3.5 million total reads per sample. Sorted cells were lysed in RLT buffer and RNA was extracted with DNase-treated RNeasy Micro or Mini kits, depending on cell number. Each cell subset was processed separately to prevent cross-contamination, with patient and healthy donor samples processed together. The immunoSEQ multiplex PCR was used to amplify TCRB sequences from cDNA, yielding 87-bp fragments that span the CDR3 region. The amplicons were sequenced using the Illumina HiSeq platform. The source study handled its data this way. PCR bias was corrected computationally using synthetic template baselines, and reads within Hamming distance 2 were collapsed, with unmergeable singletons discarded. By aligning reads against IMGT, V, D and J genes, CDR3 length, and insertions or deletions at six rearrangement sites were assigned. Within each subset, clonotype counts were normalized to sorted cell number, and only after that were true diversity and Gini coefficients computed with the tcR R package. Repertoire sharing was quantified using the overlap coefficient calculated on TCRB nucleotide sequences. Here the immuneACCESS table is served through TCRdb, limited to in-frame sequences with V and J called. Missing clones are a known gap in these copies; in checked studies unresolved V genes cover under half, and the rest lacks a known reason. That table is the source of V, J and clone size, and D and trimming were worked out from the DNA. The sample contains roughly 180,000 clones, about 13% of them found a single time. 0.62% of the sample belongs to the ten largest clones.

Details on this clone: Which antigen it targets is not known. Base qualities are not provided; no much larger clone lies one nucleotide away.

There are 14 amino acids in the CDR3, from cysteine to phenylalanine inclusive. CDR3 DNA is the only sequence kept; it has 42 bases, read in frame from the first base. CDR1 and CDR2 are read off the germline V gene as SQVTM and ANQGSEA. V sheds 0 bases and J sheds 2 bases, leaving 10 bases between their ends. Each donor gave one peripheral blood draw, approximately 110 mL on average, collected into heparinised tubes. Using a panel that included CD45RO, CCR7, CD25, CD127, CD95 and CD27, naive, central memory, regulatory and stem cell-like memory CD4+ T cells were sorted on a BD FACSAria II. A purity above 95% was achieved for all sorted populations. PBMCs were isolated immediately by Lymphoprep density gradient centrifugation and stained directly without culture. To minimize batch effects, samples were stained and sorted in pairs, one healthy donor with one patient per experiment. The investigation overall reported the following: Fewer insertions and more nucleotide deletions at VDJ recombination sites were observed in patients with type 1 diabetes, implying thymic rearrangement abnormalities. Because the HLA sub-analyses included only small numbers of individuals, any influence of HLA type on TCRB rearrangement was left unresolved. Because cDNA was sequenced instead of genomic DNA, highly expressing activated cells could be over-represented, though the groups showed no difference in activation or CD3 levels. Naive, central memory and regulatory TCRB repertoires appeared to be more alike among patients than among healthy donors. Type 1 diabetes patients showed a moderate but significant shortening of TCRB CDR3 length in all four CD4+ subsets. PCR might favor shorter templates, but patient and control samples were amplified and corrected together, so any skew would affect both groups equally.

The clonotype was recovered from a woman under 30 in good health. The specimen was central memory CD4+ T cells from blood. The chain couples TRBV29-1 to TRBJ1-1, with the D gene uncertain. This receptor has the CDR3 CSVEDIQSNTEAFF. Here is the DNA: TGCAGCGTTGAAGACATACAAAGTAACACTGAAGCTTTCTTT.